A selection of T cell receptor beta chains follows, all from one sample in a study of cytomegalovirus exposure and HLA in healthy donors. TCRdb's table, derived via immunoSEQ multiplex PCR, lists solely in-frame clones and lacks some. The repertoire holds more than 100,000 clones, with about 80% as singletons. Sequences were obtained from PBMCs. The receptors originated from a man aged 35 to 55 in good health and CMV-seronegative. The CDR3 runs from the conserved cysteine through the conserved F or W. A D gene is named only where the DNA matches it firmly. Clone size is stated in some rows and not others, as once, few, many or a class when expanded.

cdr3_nt: TGTGCCAGCAGTCCCACCGGGACTAGCGGAACCTACGAGCAGTACTTC
cdr3_aa: CASSPTGTSGTYEQYF
j_call: TRBJ2-7
d_call: TRBD2
clone_size: -
v_call: TRBV27

cdr3_nt: TGTGCCTGGAGTGCGCAGGGGGCTGGGCAGCCCCAGCATTTT
cdr3_aa: CAWSAQGAGQPQHF
j_call: TRBJ1-5
d_call: TRBD1
clone_size: -
v_call: TRBV30

cdr3_nt: TGTGCCAGCAGACAGGGATGGGGGAACACTGAAGCTTTCTTT
cdr3_aa: CASRQGWGNTEAFF
j_call: TRBJ1-1
d_call: -
clone_size: -
v_call: TRBV2

cdr3_nt: TGTGCCAGCAGAGAACAGGGGGCCACAGATACGCAGTATTTT
cdr3_aa: CASREQGATDTQYF
j_call: TRBJ2-3
d_call: TRBD1
clone_size: -
v_call: TRBV2

cdr3_nt: TGTGCCAGCAGTTTGGACAGGTCTAACTATGGCTACACCTTC
cdr3_aa: CASSLDRSNYGYTF
j_call: TRBJ1-2
d_call: TRBD1
clone_size: -
v_call: TRBV28

cdr3_nt: TGCGCCAGCAGCTTGGCTTCTCTAGGAAACACCATATATTTT
cdr3_aa: CASSLASLGNTIYF
j_call: TRBJ1-3
d_call: -
clone_size: -
v_call: TRBV5-1

cdr3_nt: TGCGCCAGCAGCCAAGAGCCGGGACAGGGGGCTAAGCAGTACTTC
cdr3_aa: CASSQEPGQGAKQYF
j_call: TRBJ2-7
d_call: TRBD1
clone_size: -
v_call: TRBV4-1

cdr3_nt: TGTGCCAGCAGCCACTACAATGAGCAGTTCTTC
cdr3_aa: CASSHYNEQFF
j_call: TRBJ2-1
d_call: -
clone_size: -
v_call: TRBV9

cdr3_nt: TGTGCCAGTGGACAGGGCCTCAATCAGCCCCAGCATTTT
cdr3_aa: CASGQGLNQPQHF
j_call: TRBJ1-5
d_call: TRBD1
clone_size: -
v_call: TRBV2

cdr3_nt: TGTGCCAGCAGCTTGCCAAGCAGACAGCACCAAGAGACCCAGTACTTC
cdr3_aa: CASSLPSRQHQETQYF
j_call: TRBJ2-5
d_call: -
clone_size: -
v_call: TRBV5-7

cdr3_nt: TGTGCCAGCAGTCCGGCACAGGGAAATCAGCCCCAGCATTTT
cdr3_aa: CASSPAQGNQPQHF
j_call: TRBJ1-5
d_call: -
clone_size: -
v_call: TRBV6-5

cdr3_nt: TGTGCCAGCAGTAGGGACAGCAAAGAGACCCAGTACTTC
cdr3_aa: CASSRDSKETQYF
j_call: TRBJ2-5
d_call: TRBD1
clone_size: -
v_call: TRBV5-4

cdr3_nt: TGTGCCAGCAGCTGGAGTCCTTACCGTTCCTACGAGCAGTACTTC
cdr3_aa: CASSWSPYRSYEQYF
j_call: TRBJ2-7
d_call: -
clone_size: -
v_call: TRBV11-2

cdr3_nt: TGTGCCAGTACTCCTCAAAGGGGTTCAGGAGAAAAACTGTTTTTT
cdr3_aa: CASTPQRGSGEKLFF
j_call: TRBJ1-4
d_call: -
clone_size: -
v_call: TRBV19

cdr3_nt: TGTGCCAGCGTACCCACCGGGCGGGAGGGGGACAGGCAGGGGAACACCGGGGAGCTGTTTTTT
cdr3_aa: CASVPTGREGDRQGNTGELFF
j_call: TRBJ2-2
d_call: -
clone_size: -
v_call: TRBV7-8

cdr3_nt: TGTGCCAGCAGACCGGGAGATTCAACTAATGAAAAACTGTTTTTT
cdr3_aa: CASRPGDSTNEKLFF
j_call: TRBJ1-4
d_call: -
clone_size: -
v_call: TRBV6-6

cdr3_nt: TGCGCCAGCAGCCATCCCGGGACAGCTGGAAACACCATATATTTT
cdr3_aa: CASSHPGTAGNTIYF
j_call: TRBJ1-3
d_call: TRBD1
clone_size: -
v_call: TRBV4-1

cdr3_nt: TGTGCCAGCACCTCTGTCAGGGCGGGGGGACACGAGCAGTACTTC
cdr3_aa: CASTSVRAGGHEQYF
j_call: TRBJ2-7
d_call: TRBD2
clone_size: -
v_call: TRBV28

cdr3_nt: TGTGCCAGCAGTACCCAGGGACAGGGGTCCTCCTACGAGCAGTACTTC
cdr3_aa: CASSTQGQGSSYEQYF
j_call: TRBJ2-7
d_call: TRBD1
clone_size: few
v_call: TRBV6-6

cdr3_nt: TGTGCCAGCAGCTCTCAACGACGGACAGCAAGCTCCTACAATGAGCAGTTCTTC
cdr3_aa: CASSSQRRTASSYNEQFF
j_call: TRBJ2-1
d_call: -
clone_size: -
v_call: TRBV13

cdr3_nt: TGTGCCAGCAGTGACAGGGGAGCAGATACGCAGTATTTT
cdr3_aa: CASSDRGADTQYF
j_call: TRBJ2-3
d_call: -
clone_size: -
v_call: TRBV6-1

cdr3_nt: TGCGCCAGCAGCCCCAACCCAGGGGGTTTTGAAAAACTGTTTTTT
cdr3_aa: CASSPNPGGFEKLFF
j_call: TRBJ1-4
d_call: TRBD1
clone_size: -
v_call: TRBV5-1

cdr3_nt: TGTGCCTGGACTAGCGGGAATCCCGGGGAGCTGTTTTTT
cdr3_aa: CAWTSGNPGELFF
j_call: TRBJ2-2
d_call: TRBD2
clone_size: -
v_call: TRBV30

cdr3_nt: TGTGCCAGCATTCGGGCCTACGAGCAGTACTTC
cdr3_aa: CASIRAYEQYF
j_call: TRBJ2-7
d_call: -
clone_size: -
v_call: TRBV6-1

cdr3_nt: TGCGCCAGCCGACAGGGGGCCTTTGGCTATGGCTACACCTTC
cdr3_aa: CASRQGAFGYGYTF
j_call: TRBJ1-2
d_call: TRBD1
clone_size: -
v_call: TRBV5-1

cdr3_nt: TGTGCCAGTAGTTTTACACCCCCCCCTTTCGGGAGAAATGAGCAGTTCTTC
cdr3_aa: CASSFTPPPFGRNEQFF
j_call: TRBJ2-1
d_call: -
clone_size: -
v_call: TRBV19

cdr3_nt: TGTGCCAGCAGTTTAGACAGGGCTAACTATGGCTACACCTTC
cdr3_aa: CASSLDRANYGYTF
j_call: TRBJ1-2
d_call: TRBD1
clone_size: -
v_call: TRBV27

cdr3_nt: TGTGCCAGCAACCCGGGACTAGCGGGGACTCAAGAGACCCAGTACTTC
cdr3_aa: CASNPGLAGTQETQYF
j_call: TRBJ2-5
d_call: TRBD2
clone_size: -
v_call: TRBV7-2

cdr3_nt: TGTGCCAGCAGCTCCGACTTGGGACAGGGTGTCGGCGAGCAGTACTTC
cdr3_aa: CASSSDLGQGVGEQYF
j_call: TRBJ2-7
d_call: TRBD1
clone_size: -
v_call: TRBV7-9

cdr3_nt: TGCGCCAGCAGCTTCGACAGGGGGAACTATGGCTACACCTTC
cdr3_aa: CASSFDRGNYGYTF
j_call: TRBJ1-2
d_call: TRBD1
clone_size: -
v_call: TRBV5-1

cdr3_nt: TGCGCCAGCAGCCAGGGTAGCGGAACTCTAGCCAAAAACATTCAGTACTTC
cdr3_aa: CASSQGSGTLAKNIQYF
j_call: TRBJ2-4
d_call: -
clone_size: -
v_call: TRBV4-1